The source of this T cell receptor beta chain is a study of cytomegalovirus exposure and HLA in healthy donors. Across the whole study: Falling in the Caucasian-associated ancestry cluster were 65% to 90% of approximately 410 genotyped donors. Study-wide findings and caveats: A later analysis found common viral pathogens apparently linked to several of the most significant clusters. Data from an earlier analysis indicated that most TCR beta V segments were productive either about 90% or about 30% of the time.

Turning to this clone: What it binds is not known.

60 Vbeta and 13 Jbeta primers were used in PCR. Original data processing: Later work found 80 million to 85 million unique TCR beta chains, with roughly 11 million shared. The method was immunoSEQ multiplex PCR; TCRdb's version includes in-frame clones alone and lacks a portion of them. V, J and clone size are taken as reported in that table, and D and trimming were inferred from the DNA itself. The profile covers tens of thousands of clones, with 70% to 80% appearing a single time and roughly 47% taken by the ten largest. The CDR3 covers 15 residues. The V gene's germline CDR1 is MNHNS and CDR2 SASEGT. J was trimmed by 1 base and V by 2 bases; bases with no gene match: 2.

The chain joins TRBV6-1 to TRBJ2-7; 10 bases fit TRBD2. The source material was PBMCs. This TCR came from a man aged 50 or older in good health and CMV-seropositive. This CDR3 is CASSERGLASYEQYF. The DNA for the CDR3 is TGTGCCAGCAGTGAAAGGGGACTAGCGTCCTACGAGCAGTACTTC.